This T cell receptor (beta chain) was recorded in a study of regulatory T cells in long-lasting Graves disease. Study outcomes and limitations: Favored gene segments in persistent disease were TRBV28, TRBJ1-2 and TRBJ2-5.

V shed 4 bases and J 5 bases; nucleotides not matched to a gene: 11. The CDR3 spans 16 residues. Per the germline V gene, CDR1 is LNHDA and CDR2 is SQIVND (reference sequence). Time point denoted: newly diagnosed GD, antithyroid drugs for less than 3 months. PBMC-derived RNA was used for the TCR library. Patients met American Thyroid Association criteria for Graves' disease. From each patient, roughly 9 milliliters of peripheral blood was drawn and collected into an EDTA anticoagulant tube. Building of the TCR beta libraries involved iRepertoire HTBI primers and Arm-PCR of CDR3 regions. TCRdb called the multiplex PCR reads again in MiXCR, with one record for every CDR3 protein. This sample yields about 620,000 distinct CDR3 sequences, of which roughly 16% are seen a single time; about 17% belongs to the top ten. Concerning this clonotype itself: Its antigen is unidentified.

These data were also filed under a second study, of T cells in Graves' hyperthyroidism and ophthalmopathy. From that report: Each diagnosis was grounded in clinical symptoms, serum thyroxine and TRAb, thyroid ultrasound, and orbital computed tomography.

The V and J genes are TRBV19 and TRBJ2-1, with TRBD2 matching 7 bases. The specimen comprised peripheral blood mononuclear cells (PBMCs), sampled at new diagnosis, from a patient treated with antithyroid drugs. This clonotype was sampled from a woman in her twenties or thirties with Graves disease. The CDR3 loop reads CASSTVGLVGNNEQFF. CDR3 DNA sequence: TGTGCCAGTAGTACCGTTGGACTAGTAGGTAACAATGAGCAGTTCTTC.